This T cell receptor (beta chain) was recorded in a study of blood T cell repertoires in COVID-19 (dated by TCRdb to 2018 to 2020). Background for the entire study: The collaborator samples originated in the United States, Italy and Spain and spanned the acute and convalescent phases of COVID-19. The prospective study material was composed of cDNA or gDNA derived from T cells, B-cell-depleted T cells, or PBMCs. The dataset comprised deeply sampled blood TCRbeta repertoires from subjects exposed to, actively infected with, or recovered from COVID-19. The repertoires were released in a freely available public database intended as a resource for research on the immune response to SARS-CoV-2. The samples were drawn from the first 160 participants of the ongoing ImmuneRACE study and from over a thousand subjects provided by 6 global collaborators. The sample metadata nearly always contained a de-identified subject ID, COVID-19 status, age in years and sex. Where available, HLA class I and class II types were taken from metadata supplied by the sample provider and were not determined by assay-based typing.

In the prospective study, participants were about 18 to 100 years old, resided in about two dozen geographic areas of the United States, and were enrolled through a virtual design. Cohort assignment in the prospective study relied on participant-reported clinical history from a screening survey and a study questionnaire. ImmuneRACE Cohort 3 recovered participants were defined by two consecutive negative NP/OP PCR tests, healthcare professional clearance, or symptom resolution. In the prospective study, whole blood, serum and a nasopharyngeal or oropharyngeal swab were collected from each participant by mobile phlebotomists. Prospective study participants could optionally give additional blood draws and questionnaires over an approximately two-month period. Blood samples from the prospective study were shipped frozen or at room temperature prior to DNA extraction. This clone was seen just once. It lacks a known antigen. Within one base of it there is no much larger clone, and no base qualities were kept.

Overall study results and their limits: Clinical and demographic metadata were provided uncurated, with the amount varying by source and participant.

The immunoSEQ Assay, a bias-controlled multiplex PCR, was used to amplify TCRbeta CDR3 regions from genomic DNA. The authors processed their data as follows. The number of nucleated cells in each sample was estimated from the amplification of reference gene primers within the assay. Sequence reads were collapsed and filtered to measure the absolute abundance of every unique TCRbeta CDR3 rearrangement. For each sample, productive Simpson clonality was calculated as the square root of Simpson's diversity index over productive rearrangements. TCRdb retrieved this table from immuneACCESS and kept in-frame rearrangements only. Not all clones are present; in checked studies, unresolved V genes account for under half, and no reason is known for the remainder. V and J calls and clone size are given by that table; D and trimming were obtained from the DNA. The sample yields around 200,000 clones; 70% to 85% were counted once. About 3.5% of the sample lies in the top ten.

V is cut by 0 bases and J by 6 bases, and the space between the germline ends is 12 bases. CDR1 and CDR2 are drawn from the germline V gene (reference sequence): LNHNV, YYDKDF. Measured from the cysteine to the phenylalanine, the CDR3 is 14 residues long. Just CDR3 DNA is preserved here, 42 bases in frame from base 1. The specimen was PBMCs or T cells enriched from blood (not recorded which). The chain joins TRBV15 to TRBJ2-7, with no confident D gene call. This sequence originates from a woman aged 25 to 39 who had recovered from COVID-19. The CDR3 protein: CATSRDSRDFEQYF. The nucleotide sequence is TGTGCCACCAGCAGAGATAGTCGTGATTTCGAGCAGTACTTC.